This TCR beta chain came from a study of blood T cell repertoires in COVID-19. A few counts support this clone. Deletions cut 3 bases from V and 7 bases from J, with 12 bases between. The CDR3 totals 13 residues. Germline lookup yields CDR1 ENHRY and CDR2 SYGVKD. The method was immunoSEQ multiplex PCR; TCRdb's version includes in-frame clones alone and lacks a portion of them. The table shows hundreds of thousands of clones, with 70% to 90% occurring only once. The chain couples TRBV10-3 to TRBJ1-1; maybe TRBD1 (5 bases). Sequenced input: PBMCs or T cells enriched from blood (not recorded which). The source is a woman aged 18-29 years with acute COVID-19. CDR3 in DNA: TGTGCCATCAGTGATCGGGGGAGGGTTGAAGCTTTCTTT. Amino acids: CAISDRGRVEAFF.